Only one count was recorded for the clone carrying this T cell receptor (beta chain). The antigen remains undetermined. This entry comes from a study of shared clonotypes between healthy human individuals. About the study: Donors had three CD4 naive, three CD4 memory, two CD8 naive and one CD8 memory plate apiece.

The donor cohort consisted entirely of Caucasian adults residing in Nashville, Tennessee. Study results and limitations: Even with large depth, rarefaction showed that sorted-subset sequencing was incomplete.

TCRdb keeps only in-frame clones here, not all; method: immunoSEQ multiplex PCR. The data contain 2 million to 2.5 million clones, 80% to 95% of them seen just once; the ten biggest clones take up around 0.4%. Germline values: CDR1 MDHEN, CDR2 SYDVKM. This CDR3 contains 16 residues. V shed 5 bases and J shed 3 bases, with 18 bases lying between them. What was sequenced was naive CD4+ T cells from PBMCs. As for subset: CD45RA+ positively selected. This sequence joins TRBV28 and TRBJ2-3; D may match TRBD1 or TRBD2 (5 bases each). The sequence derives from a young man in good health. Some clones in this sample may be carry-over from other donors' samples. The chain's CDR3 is CASSLPRGRETDTQYF. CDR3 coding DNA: TGTGCCAGCAGTCTCCCTCGGGGCAGGGAAACAGATACGCAGTATTTT.